This T cell receptor beta chain derives from a study of OX40 agonist ivuxolimab in advanced cancers. Study in general: Clinicians treated patients with ivuxolimab, an agonistic anti-OX40 (CD134) antibody. Study-wide results and caveats: On average, CD8+ T cells had more expanded clones than CD4+. Antigen specificity of clonally expanded peripheral T cells was not established.

This clone is medium-sized. Its antigen is not identified. The V end was cut by 1 base, the J end by 0 bases, with 10 bases between. Looked up from germline, CDR1 is SGHNT and CDR2 is YYREEE (reference sequence). This CDR3 contains 15 residues. Using immunoSEQ multiplex PCR, the repertoire was profiled, and TCRdb retains in-frame clones only, with some absent. The sample has roughly 5,300 clones; 50% to 70% are singletons. The J gene is TRBJ2-5, the V gene TRBV5-4, with TRBD1 as a possible D gene (5 bases). The sequence derives from an adult with an advanced solid tumor such as melanoma, head and neck, liver or kidney cancer. Sequencing was performed on CD4+ or CD8+ T cells sorted from blood, taken in a trial of the OX40 agonist ivuxolimab. DNA for the CDR3: TGTGCCAGCAGCTTGTGGGGCGCCAACCAAGAGACCCAGTACTTC. This gives the protein CASSLWGANQETQYF.